A single sample gave rise to the 5 T cell receptor beta chains below, sequenced in a study of beta chain features in type 1 diabetes. Sequencing targeted expressed TCRB transcripts, as all isolated RNA had been reverse transcribed. The method was immunoSEQ multiplex PCR; TCRdb's version includes in-frame clones alone and lacks a portion of them. The top ten clones hold under 5% of a sample with 200,000 to 250,000 clones, 27% of them seen once. Sequenced: central memory CD4+ T cells from blood. Every receptor here comes from a man aged 25-40 years in good health.

The chain couples TRBV10-3 to TRBJ2-4; either TRBD1 or TRBD2 may fit D (5 bases each). Germline loops: CDR1 ENHRY, CDR2 SYGVKD. The V gene lost 10 bases and the J gene lost 1 base, with 17 bases spanning the gap. The CDR3 is 15 residues long. CDR3 loop: CASRDPKAAKNIQYF. The CDR3 DNA is TGTGCCAGCAGGGACCCAAAGGCGGCCAAAAACATTCAGTACTTC.

This clone was counted a few times. The chain has TRBV5-1 and TRBJ2-2; 8 bases are a match to TRBD1. Per the germline V gene, CDR1 is SGHRS and CDR2 is YFSETQ. V was clipped by 4 bases and J by 3 bases; unmatched bases: 5. The CDR3 is 15 residues long. The CDR3 reads CASSEGQVDTGELFF. As DNA, the CDR3 is TGCGCCAGCAGCGAGGGACAGGTTGACACCGGGGAGCTGTTTTTT.

V and J are TRBV15 and TRBJ2-5; D is ambiguous. Per germline, CDR1 LNHNV and CDR2 YYDKDF (reference sequence). V was cut by 0 bases and J by 7 bases, with 6 bases left in between. This CDR3 spans 12 amino acids. The CDR3 region is CATSRDFATQYF. The CDR3 nucleotides read TGTGCCACCAGCAGAGATTTTGCGACCCAGTACTTC.

This chain connects TRBV7-2 to TRBJ2-1, with TRBD1 matching 8 bases. With 5 bases clipped from V and 8 bases from J, the junction kept 14 bases outside the gene matches. The CDR3 extends over 16 amino acids. Germline V CDR1 and CDR2: SGHTA, FQGNSA. The CDR3 DNA reads TGTGCCAGCAGCCAGGTGGGGCAGGGGGCGTTAGATGAGCAGTTCTTC. It encodes CASSQVGQGALDEQFF.

In its sample, this clone was seen a few times. This chain links TRBV23-1 with TRBJ2-1; D is ambiguous. TRBV23-1 is classed as an ORF, of uncertain function. CDR3 length: 10 amino acids. V was clipped by 9 bases and J by 8 bases, with 8 bases between them. This CDR3 is CASRPDEQFF. In nucleotides, the CDR3 is TGCGCCAGTAGGCCGGATGAGCAGTTCTTC.